The sequence of this T cell receptor beta chain was determined in a study of shared clonotypes between healthy human individuals (dated by TCRdb to about 2020). About the study as a whole: The cohort included three men and a couple of women between 18 and 49 years of age. For each donor, three plates each were used for CD4 naive and CD4 memory, two plates were used for CD8 naive, and one plate was used for CD8 memory. The study deeply sequenced blood TCR repertoires of five healthy adults to estimate repertoire size and the extent of clonotype sharing between individuals. Different laboratories and diverse techniques were used to prepare libraries and sequence TCR repertoires, to increase sequencing depth and limit assay-specific biases. Leukapheresis yielded between about 0.94 and 10 billion PBMCs per donor.

From a lookup of the germline V gene (reference sequence), CDR1 and CDR2 are SEHNR and FQNEAQ. The germline V and J ends show losses of 1 base and 4 bases respectively, and no gene match explains 6 bases of the junction. The CDR3 sequence holds 18 residues, the cysteine and phenylalanine included. Just the 54-base CDR3 DNA is kept, in frame starting at base 1. Paper-wide results and their limitations: When a handful of donors were compared, the shared fraction of clonotypes was about 5.5% for naive CD4, 3% to 4% for naive CD8, 2% to 2.5% for memory CD4, and roughly 0.4% for memory CD8. Based on pairwise subsampling, the degree of clonotype sharing among donors was expected to be affected by sequencing depth. Incomplete sequencing was indicated by rarefaction of sorted-subset datasets, despite the large sequencing depth. The small number of donors limited the genetic and exposure-history diversity represented. Compared with non-shared clonotypes, the clonotypes found in all four sorted-subset donors had higher generation probabilities. Naive subsets generally had larger estimated clonotype richness than memory subsets. Sampling was restricted to blood, and TCR repertoires in tissue are likely to differ from TCR repertoires in blood.

TCR CDR3 regions were amplified from genomic DNA by multiplex PCR using the deep immunoSEQ assay. Extracted genomic DNA from each cell subset was distributed evenly across all wells of several immunoSEQ 96-well plates, and each plate was treated as a replicate. For sorted subsets, each replicate PCR was loaded with 150 to 250 ng genomic DNA, equivalent to 30,000 or so T cell genomes. The purified libraries were quantified using a Qubit 3.0 fluorometer, sized with a Bioanalyzer 2100, and then quantified again using the KAPA Library Quantification kit. A separate single-read 150-cycle Illumina NextSeq 550 flow cell was used to sequence each immunoSEQ 96-well plate. From the authors' description of their analysis: Because the immunoSEQ output held only junctional sequences and lacked quality scores, the filtering could not match the filtering applied to full-length reads. Sequences were annotated with PyIR, a Python wrapper for IgBLAST v1.9, and V/J genes and CDR3 were assigned using IMGT germline references. Any read was removed if the V/J assignment was weak (E-value above 1e-6), the CDR3 was missing, or the read contained stop codons, out-of-frame junctions, or ambiguous translated residues. V3J clonotypes were defined by identical inferred V gene, J gene, and CDR3 amino acid sequence. Percentage overlap between repertoires was calculated by dividing the number of shared unique clonotypes by the size of the smaller repertoire. Richness of each repertoire was evaluated using RTK rarefaction, the Chao1 estimator, and Recon v2.1 estimates of unobserved clonotypes. OLGA was used to compute generation probabilities for all TCRbeta clonotypes that the gDNA method yielded from a few donors. The table comes from immuneACCESS by way of TCRdb, which keeps in-frame sequences with V and J called. Part of the clones is missing from these tables; in studies checked, under half for an unresolved V gene and the rest for unknown reasons. That table supplies the V and J calls and clone size; D and trimming were determined from the DNA. This sample has around 1,000,000 clones in its table, and about 80% of those were observed once. More than 0.85% of the sample goes to the ten largest clones.

The donors were healthy, HIV-negative adults with no recently reported acute infections or vaccinations. All donors were Caucasian adults living in Nashville, Tennessee, USA. CD4+ T cells were enriched by magnetic negative selection; naive cells were then positively selected on CD45RA, and the negative fraction formed the memory subset. Blood was collected by leukapheresis, and PBMCs were isolated by Ficoll-Histopaque density gradient centrifugation and then cryopreserved in liquid nitrogen vapor phase. Purity and quantity of every magnetically sorted T cell population were checked by analytical flow cytometry. From each sorted fraction, genomic DNA was isolated and quantified by UV absorbance on a Nanodrop 2000c. In its sample, this clone was seen many times. The antigen it binds to is not known. The input lacks base qualities; no much larger clone sits a single base away.

The source material was memory CD4+ T cells from PBMCs. The intended sense of this specimen's cell subset or site label: CD45RA-negative fraction. The receptor chain draws on TRBV7-9 and TRBJ2-6; 11 of the junction bases match TRBD1. This TCR was recovered from a man younger than 35 in good health. Some clones in this sample may be carry-over from other donors' samples. The DNA reads TGTGCCAGCAGCTTAGAATGGACAGGGGGCACAGGGGCCAACGTCCTGACTTTC. Translated, this gives CASSLEWTGGTGANVLTF.